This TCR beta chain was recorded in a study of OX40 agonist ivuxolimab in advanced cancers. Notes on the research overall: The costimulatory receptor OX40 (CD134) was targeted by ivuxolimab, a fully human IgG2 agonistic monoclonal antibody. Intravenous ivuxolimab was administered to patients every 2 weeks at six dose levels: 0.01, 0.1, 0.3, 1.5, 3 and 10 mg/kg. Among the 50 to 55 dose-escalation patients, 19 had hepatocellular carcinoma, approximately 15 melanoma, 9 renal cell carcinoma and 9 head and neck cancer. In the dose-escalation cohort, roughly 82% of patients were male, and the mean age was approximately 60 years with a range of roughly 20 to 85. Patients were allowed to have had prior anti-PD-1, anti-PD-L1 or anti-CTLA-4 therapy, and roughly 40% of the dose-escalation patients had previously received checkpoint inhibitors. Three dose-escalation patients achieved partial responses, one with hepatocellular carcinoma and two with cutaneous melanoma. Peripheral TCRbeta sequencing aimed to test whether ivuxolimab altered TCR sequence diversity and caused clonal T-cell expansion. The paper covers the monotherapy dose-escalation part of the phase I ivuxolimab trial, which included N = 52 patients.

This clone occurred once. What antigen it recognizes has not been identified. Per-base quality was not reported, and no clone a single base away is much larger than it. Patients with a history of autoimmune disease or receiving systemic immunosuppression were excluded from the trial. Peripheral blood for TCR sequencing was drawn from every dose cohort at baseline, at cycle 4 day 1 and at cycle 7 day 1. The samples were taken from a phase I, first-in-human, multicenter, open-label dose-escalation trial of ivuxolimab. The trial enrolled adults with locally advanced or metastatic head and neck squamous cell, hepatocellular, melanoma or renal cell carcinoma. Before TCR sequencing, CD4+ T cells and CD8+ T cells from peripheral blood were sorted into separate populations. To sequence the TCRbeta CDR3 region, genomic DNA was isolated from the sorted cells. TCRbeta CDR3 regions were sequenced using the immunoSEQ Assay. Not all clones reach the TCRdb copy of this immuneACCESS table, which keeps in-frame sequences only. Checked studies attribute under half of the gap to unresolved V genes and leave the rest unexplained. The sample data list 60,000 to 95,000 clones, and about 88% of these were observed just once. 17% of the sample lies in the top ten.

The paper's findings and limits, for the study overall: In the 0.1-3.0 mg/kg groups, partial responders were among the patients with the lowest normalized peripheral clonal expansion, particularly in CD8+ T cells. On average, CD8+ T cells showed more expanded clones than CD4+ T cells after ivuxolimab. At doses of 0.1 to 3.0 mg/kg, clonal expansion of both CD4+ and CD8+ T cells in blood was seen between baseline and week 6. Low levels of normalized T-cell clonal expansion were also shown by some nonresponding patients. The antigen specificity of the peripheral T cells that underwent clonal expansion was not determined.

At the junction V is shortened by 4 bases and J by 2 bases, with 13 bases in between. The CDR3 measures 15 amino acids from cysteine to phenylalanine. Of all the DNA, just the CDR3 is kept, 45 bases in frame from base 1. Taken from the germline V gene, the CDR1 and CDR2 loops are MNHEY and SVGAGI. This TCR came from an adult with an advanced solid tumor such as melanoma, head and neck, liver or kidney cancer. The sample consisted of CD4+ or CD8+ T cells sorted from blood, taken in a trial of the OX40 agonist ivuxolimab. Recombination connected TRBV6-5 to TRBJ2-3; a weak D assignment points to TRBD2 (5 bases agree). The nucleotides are TGTGCCAGCAGTTCACGCGGGTCCCACACAGATACGCAGTATTTT. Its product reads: CASSSRGSHTDTQYF.